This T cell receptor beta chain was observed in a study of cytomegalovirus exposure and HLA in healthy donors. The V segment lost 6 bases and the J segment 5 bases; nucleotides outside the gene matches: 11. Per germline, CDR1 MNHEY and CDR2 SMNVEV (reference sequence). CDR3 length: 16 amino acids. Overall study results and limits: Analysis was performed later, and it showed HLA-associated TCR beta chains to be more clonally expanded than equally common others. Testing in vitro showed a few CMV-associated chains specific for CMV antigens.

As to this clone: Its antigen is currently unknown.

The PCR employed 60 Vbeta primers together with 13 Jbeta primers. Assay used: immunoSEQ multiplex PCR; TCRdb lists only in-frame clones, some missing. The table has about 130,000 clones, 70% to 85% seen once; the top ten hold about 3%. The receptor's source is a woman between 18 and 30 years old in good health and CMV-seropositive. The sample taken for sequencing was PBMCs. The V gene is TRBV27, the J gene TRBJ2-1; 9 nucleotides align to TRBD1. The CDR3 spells CASRGFIRTGDNEQFF. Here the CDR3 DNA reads TGTGCCAGCAGGGGATTTATCCGGACAGGGGACAATGAGCAGTTCTTC.